A selection of T cell receptor beta chains follows, all from one sample in a study of T cell responses to AZD1222 COVID-19 vaccine. Data came from immunoSEQ multiplex PCR; TCRdb stores just in-frame clones and leaves some out. Counted here are 56,000 or so clones, roughly three quarters occurring once; the ten biggest clones make up 4% to 5%. The material sequenced was peripheral blood, taken 28 days after the second AZD1222 dose. The source is an adult who received the AZD1222 COVID-19 vaccine. The CDR3 runs from the conserved cysteine through the conserved F or W. The D gene is left open where the match is weak. Clone size appears in some rows only: once, few, many, or a class for an expanded clone.

abundance: -; j_gene: TRBJ2-5; v_gene: TRBV19; d_gene: -; CDR3nt: TGTGCCAGTGCGGGTCCTGGCAAGACCCAGTACTTC; CDR3aa: CASAGPGKTQYF
abundance: -; j_gene: TRBJ2-1; v_gene: TRBV7-9; d_gene: -; CDR3nt: TGTGCCAGCAGCCTCGGCAGCGATGAGCAGTTCTTC; CDR3aa: CASSLGSDEQFF
abundance: -; j_gene: TRBJ1-1; v_gene: TRBV3-1/TRBV3-2; d_gene: -; CDR3nt: TGTGCCAGCAGCCAAGGGGCAGGGACGAACACTGAAGCTTTCTTT; CDR3aa: CASSQGAGTNTEAFF
abundance: once; j_gene: TRBJ1-1; v_gene: TRBV6-1; d_gene: -; CDR3nt: TGTGCCAGCAGTTATATCGGAAGGGGTTCTGAAGCTTTCTTT; CDR3aa: CASSYIGRGSEAFF
abundance: -; j_gene: TRBJ2-3; v_gene: TRBV6-6; d_gene: -; CDR3nt: TGTGCCAGCAGCCGGACCGGGACCACAGATACGCAGTATTTT; CDR3aa: CASSRTGTTDTQYF
abundance: -; j_gene: TRBJ2-7; v_gene: TRBV5-6; d_gene: -; CDR3nt: TGTGCCAGCAGCTTGGGGCAGCGTTCCTACGAGCAGTACTTC; CDR3aa: CASSLGQRSYEQYF
abundance: few; j_gene: TRBJ1-4; v_gene: TRBV28; d_gene: TRBD1; CDR3nt: TGTGCCAGCAGCGGAGCAGGGGGCTCTAATGAAAAACTGTTTTTT; CDR3aa: CASSGAGGSNEKLFF
abundance: -; j_gene: TRBJ2-7; v_gene: TRBV5-1; d_gene: TRBD2; CDR3nt: TGCGCCAGCAGCTTGGATGCGGGAGGCTCCTACGAGCAGTACTTC; CDR3aa: CASSLDAGGSYEQYF
abundance: -; j_gene: TRBJ1-5; v_gene: TRBV5-1; d_gene: TRBD1; CDR3nt: TGCGCCAGCAGCTTACAAAAATCACAGGGGAATAGCAATCAGCCCCAGCATTTT; CDR3aa: CASSLQKSQGNSNQPQHF
abundance: once; j_gene: TRBJ1-1; v_gene: TRBV23-1; d_gene: TRBD1; CDR3nt: TGCGCCAGCAGTCGTAGGGGGCTGCATGAAGCTTTCTTT; CDR3aa: CASSRRGLHEAFF
abundance: -; j_gene: TRBJ1-1; v_gene: TRBV18; d_gene: -; CDR3nt: TGTGCCAGCTCACCACTCAGTAACACTGAAGCTTTCTTT; CDR3aa: CASSPLSNTEAFF
abundance: few; j_gene: TRBJ2-1; v_gene: TRBV7-2; d_gene: TRBD2; CDR3nt: TGTGCCAGCAGCCTAACTAGCGGGGGGGCCTATGAGCAGTTCTTC; CDR3aa: CASSLTSGGAYEQFF
abundance: -; j_gene: TRBJ2-7; v_gene: TRBV28; d_gene: -; CDR3nt: TGTGCCAGCCGCGGGGGCTCGACCCACGAGCAGTACTTC; CDR3aa: CASRGGSTHEQYF
abundance: -; j_gene: TRBJ2-1; v_gene: TRBV28; d_gene: TRBD2; CDR3nt: TGTGCCAGCAGTTTACCCATTGGGACTAGCGGGAGAAATGAGCAGTTCTTC; CDR3aa: CASSLPIGTSGRNEQFF
abundance: -; j_gene: TRBJ2-7; v_gene: TRBV2; d_gene: -; CDR3nt: TGTGCCAGCAGTGACCCGACGGGTACCTACGAGCAGTACTTC; CDR3aa: CASSDPTGTYEQYF
abundance: few; j_gene: TRBJ2-1; v_gene: TRBV7-2; d_gene: TRBD2; CDR3nt: TGTGCCAGCAGCGGACTAGCGGGAGGCGGGGATGAGCAGTTCTTC; CDR3aa: CASSGLAGGGDEQFF
abundance: -; j_gene: TRBJ2-2; v_gene: TRBV7-3; d_gene: -; CDR3nt: TGTGCCAGCAGCTCCACACCGAGGAACACCGGGGAGCTGTTTTTT; CDR3aa: CASSSTPRNTGELFF
abundance: few; j_gene: TRBJ2-7; v_gene: TRBV6-5; d_gene: -; CDR3nt: TGTGCCAGCAGTTACAGGCCGACCTCCTACGAGCAGTACTTC; CDR3aa: CASSYRPTSYEQYF
abundance: -; j_gene: TRBJ2-1; v_gene: TRBV3-1/TRBV3-2; d_gene: -; CDR3nt: TGTGCCAGCAGCCAAGATCAACTAGTTTATAATGAGCAGTTCTTC; CDR3aa: CASSQDQLVYNEQFF
abundance: -; j_gene: TRBJ2-3; v_gene: TRBV5-1; d_gene: TRBD1; CDR3nt: TGCGCCAGCAGCCAAGGGACAGACCAAACAGATACGCAGTATTTT; CDR3aa: CASSQGTDQTDTQYF
abundance: few; j_gene: TRBJ1-6; v_gene: TRBV19; d_gene: -; CDR3nt: TGTGCCAGTAAGCCCGGGACATCGGAAAGTTCACCCCTCCACTTT; CDR3aa: CASKPGTSESSPLHF
abundance: -; j_gene: TRBJ2-1; v_gene: TRBV3-1/TRBV3-2; d_gene: -; CDR3nt: TGTGCCAGCAGCCAAGATAGGACCCCGGGGGCTGAGCAGTTCTTC; CDR3aa: CASSQDRTPGAEQFF
abundance: once; j_gene: TRBJ1-2; v_gene: TRBV2; d_gene: -; CDR3nt: TGTGCCAGCAGTGATAAGGGGGTGGGTTATGGCTACACCTTC; CDR3aa: CASSDKGVGYGYTF
abundance: once; j_gene: TRBJ1-1; v_gene: TRBV28; d_gene: -; CDR3nt: TGTGCCAGCAGGCTATACACTGAAGCTTTCTTT; CDR3aa: CASRLYTEAFF